These T cell receptor beta chains were read from a single sample in a study of immune characterization of retroperitoneal liposarcoma. One entry per CDR3 protein, called by TCRdb with MiXCR from the PCR reads. The table has around 11,000 distinct CDR3 sequences, about 30% seen once. Sequencing was performed on tumor tissue. The source of these receptors is a male donor with retroperitoneal liposarcoma. CDR3s include the opening cysteine and the closing phenylalanine or tryptophan. Fields, in order: J gene, D gene, clone size, V gene, CDR3 protein, CDR3 DNA. The D gene is left open where the match is weak. Only some rows state a clone size, as once, few, many or a class for expanded clones.

j_gene: TRBJ2-3
d_gene: TRBD2
abundance: many
v_gene: TRBV12-3/TRBV12-4
CDR3aa: CASSLRNVVRLAGLPGGDTQYF
CDR3nt: TGTGCCAGCAGCCTACGGAATGTTGTTCGTCTAGCGGGTTTACCGGGGGGAGATACGCAGTATTTT

j_gene: TRBJ1-1
d_gene: -
abundance: -
v_gene: TRBV7-3
CDR3aa: CASSYSLNTEAFF
CDR3nt: TGTGCCAGCAGCTACAGCCTGAACACTGAAGCTTTCTTT

j_gene: TRBJ2-1
d_gene: TRBD2
abundance: few
v_gene: TRBV6-1
CDR3aa: CASSILAANNEQFF
CDR3nt: TGTGCCAGCAGTATCCTAGCGGCTAACAATGAGCAGTTCTTC

j_gene: TRBJ1-5
d_gene: TRBD1
abundance: many
v_gene: TRBV6-1
CDR3aa: CASSVRGFSNQPQHF
CDR3nt: TGTGCCAGCAGTGTCAGGGGGTTTAGCAATCAGCCCCAGCATTTT

j_gene: TRBJ2-1
d_gene: -
abundance: many
v_gene: TRBV6-1
CDR3aa: CASSSLGIETYNEQFF
CDR3nt: TGTGCCAGCAGCTCCCTCGGGATAGAGACCTACAATGAGCAGTTCTTC

j_gene: TRBJ1-5
d_gene: -
abundance: few
v_gene: TRBV10-1
CDR3aa: CASSDLSGDSNQPQHF
CDR3nt: TGCGCCAGCAGTGATCTGTCCGGGGATAGCAATCAGCCCCAGCATTTT

j_gene: TRBJ2-7
d_gene: -
abundance: medium-sized
v_gene: TRBV6-1
CDR3aa: CASSEEYGTYEQYF
CDR3nt: TGTGCCAGCAGTGAAGAGTACGGAACCTACGAGCAGTACTTC

j_gene: TRBJ2-1
d_gene: TRBD1
abundance: -
v_gene: TRBV7-2
CDR3aa: CASSLVVDRVGFEQFF
CDR3nt: TGTGCCAGCAGCTTAGTTGTCGACAGGGTAGGATTTGAGCAGTTCTTC

j_gene: TRBJ2-1
d_gene: TRBD1
abundance: few
v_gene: TRBV24-1
CDR3aa: CATSDFSGTGQFF
CDR3nt: TGTGCCACCAGTGATTTCTCCGGGACAGGGCAGTTCTTC

j_gene: TRBJ2-7
d_gene: -
abundance: medium-sized
v_gene: TRBV6-1
CDR3aa: CASTSAGEQYF
CDR3nt: TGTGCCAGCACCTCGGCGGGGGAGCAGTACTTC

j_gene: TRBJ2-6
d_gene: TRBD1
abundance: -
v_gene: TRBV6-1
CDR3aa: CASGGQGEANVLTF
CDR3nt: TGTGCCAGCGGAGGACAGGGGGAGGCCAACGTCCTGACTTTC

j_gene: TRBJ2-7
d_gene: TRBD2
abundance: many
v_gene: TRBV11-1
CDR3aa: CASSSPTTPLAGGPVIYEQYF
CDR3nt: TGTGCCAGCAGCTCACCAACCACACCACTAGCGGGAGGGCCGGTGATCTACGAGCAGTACTTC

j_gene: TRBJ2-1
d_gene: -
abundance: medium-sized
v_gene: TRBV6-1
CDR3aa: CASSSRRGEDSYEQFF
CDR3nt: TGTGCCAGCAGTTCCCGTAGGGGGGAGGACTCCTACGAGCAGTTCTTC

j_gene: TRBJ2-7
d_gene: -
abundance: many
v_gene: TRBV6-1
CDR3aa: CASSPTSTVYNEQYF
CDR3nt: TGTGCCAGCAGTCCAACCTCGACAGTATACAATGAGCAGTACTTC

j_gene: TRBJ2-5
d_gene: TRBD2
abundance: once
v_gene: TRBV7-3
CDR3aa: CASSPGTSPETQDF
CDR3nt: TGTGCCAGCAGCCCCGGGACTAGTCCTGAGACCCAGGACTTC

j_gene: TRBJ1-2
d_gene: -
abundance: few
v_gene: TRBV6-1
CDR3aa: CASSEALRGNYGYTF
CDR3nt: TGTGCCAGCAGTGAAGCGCTTCGGGGAAACTATGGCTACACCTTC

j_gene: TRBJ2-2
d_gene: -
abundance: -
v_gene: TRBV11-1
CDR3aa: CASSPNRERGGELFF
CDR3nt: TGTGCCAGCAGCCCAAACAGGGAGAGGGGCGGGGAGCTGTTTTTT

j_gene: TRBJ2-7
d_gene: -
abundance: medium-sized
v_gene: TRBV10-2
CDR3aa: CASSDPGRGQQYF
CDR3nt: TGCGCCAGCAGTGATCCAGGGCGGGGGCAACAGTACTTC

j_gene: TRBJ2-1
d_gene: -
abundance: many
v_gene: TRBV6-1
CDR3aa: CASKNGIFSQFF
CDR3nt: TGTGCCAGCAAGAACGGAATCTTTTCTCAGTTCTTC

j_gene: TRBJ1-5
d_gene: -
abundance: few
v_gene: TRBV27
CDR3aa: CASSLSAGMKPQHF
CDR3nt: TGTGCCAGCAGTTTATCGGCAGGGATGAAGCCCCAGCATTTT

j_gene: TRBJ2-1
d_gene: -
abundance: -
v_gene: TRBV6-5
CDR3aa: CASSYSARANNEQFF
CDR3nt: TGTGCCAGCAGTTACTCGGCTAGAGCGAACAATGAGCAGTTCTTC

j_gene: TRBJ1-6
d_gene: TRBD1
abundance: many
v_gene: TRBV7-2
CDR3aa: CASRGGTGGSPLHF
CDR3nt: TGTGCCAGCAGGGGGGGGACAGGGGGATCACCCCTCCACTTT

j_gene: TRBJ2-3
d_gene: TRBD2
abundance: few
v_gene: TRBV5-3
CDR3aa: CASSLAGGGSDTQYF
CDR3nt: TGTGCCAGCAGCTTGGCCGGGGGGGGATCGGATACGCAGTATTTT

j_gene: TRBJ2-1
d_gene: TRBD2
abundance: -
v_gene: TRBV27
CDR3aa: CASSLSSGPYYNEQFF
CDR3nt: TGTGCCAGCAGTTTATCTAGCGGGCCCTACTACAATGAGCAGTTCTTC

j_gene: TRBJ2-2
d_gene: -
abundance: -
v_gene: TRBV10-1
CDR3aa: CASSEKRNTGELFF
CDR3nt: TGCGCCAGCAGTGAAAAACGGAACACCGGGGAGCTGTTTTTT

j_gene: TRBJ1-1
d_gene: TRBD1
abundance: -
v_gene: TRBV6-1
CDR3aa: CASSTQGGAEAFF
CDR3nt: TGTGCCAGCAGTACACAGGGGGGGGCTGAAGCTTTCTTT

j_gene: TRBJ2-3
d_gene: TRBD2
abundance: -
v_gene: TRBV6-1
CDR3aa: CASNSGLAGTDTQYF
CDR3nt: TGTGCCAGCAACTCGGGACTAGCGGGCACAGATACGCAGTATTTT

j_gene: TRBJ2-2
d_gene: -
abundance: many
v_gene: TRBV6-1
CDR3aa: CASSAGAGTGELFF
CDR3nt: TGTGCCAGCAGTGCGGGGGCGGGGACCGGGGAGCTGTTTTTT

j_gene: TRBJ2-1
d_gene: -
abundance: few
v_gene: TRBV6-1
CDR3aa: CASSERAYNEQFF
CDR3nt: TGTGCCAGCAGTGAACGGGCGTACAATGAGCAGTTCTTC

j_gene: TRBJ2-5
d_gene: -
abundance: many
v_gene: TRBV12-3/TRBV12-4
CDR3aa: CASSLTTKETQYF
CDR3nt: TGTGCCAGCAGCCTAACGACCAAGGAGACCCAGTACTTC

j_gene: TRBJ2-1
d_gene: TRBD2
abundance: medium-sized
v_gene: TRBV7-8
CDR3aa: CASRMYTSGRIYEQFF
CDR3nt: TGTGCCAGCAGGATGTACACTAGCGGGAGAATCTACGAGCAGTTCTTC

j_gene: TRBJ2-5
d_gene: TRBD2
abundance: few
v_gene: TRBV6-4
CDR3aa: CASSAPGTSGRAQYF
CDR3nt: TGTGCCAGCAGTGCCCCCGGGACTAGCGGGAGGGCCCAGTACTTC